The rows below give T cell receptor beta chains drawn from one sample of a study of response to subunit inactivated influenza vaccine. Using its own MiXCR run on the RT-PCR reads, TCRdb lists one record per CDR3 protein. The table records about 540,000 distinct CDR3 sequences, approximately 20% of them present only once. This same sample was also part of a study on T cells expressing NK-cell markers.

Sequencing was performed on CD4+ T cells sorted from PBMCs, taken about 13 days after vaccination. Every receptor here comes from a man over 45 who received an inactivated influenza vaccine. Each CDR3 is given with its conserved first and last residue. D genes are given only for firm matches. For some rows the clone size is stated as once, few or many, or as a class when expanded; others skip it.

j_call: TRBJ1-4
d_call: -
v_call: TRBV5-5
clone_size: few
cdr3_nt: TGTGCCAGCAGCTCCGGGGTTAATGAAAAACTGTTTTTT
cdr3_aa: CASSSGVNEKLFF

j_call: TRBJ2-1
d_call: TRBD2
v_call: TRBV25-1
clone_size: once
cdr3_nt: TGTGCCAGCAGTGCCCGCCCGGGGACTAGCGGGGGGGCGGACTACAATGAGCAGTTCTTC
cdr3_aa: CASSARPGTSGGADYNEQFF

j_call: TRBJ2-7
d_call: TRBD1
v_call: TRBV11-2
clone_size: -
cdr3_nt: TGTGCCAGCAGCTTATCCCGGACAGGGGGTTACGAGCAGTACTTC
cdr3_aa: CASSLSRTGGYEQYF

j_call: TRBJ2-1
d_call: -
v_call: TRBV5-1
clone_size: -
cdr3_nt: TGCGCCAGCAGCTGGGGTACTAGCCGCAATGAGCAGTTCTTC
cdr3_aa: CASSWGTSRNEQFF

j_call: TRBJ1-1
d_call: -
v_call: TRBV12-3/TRBV12-4
clone_size: few
cdr3_nt: TGTGCCAGCAGCCTGGAGGGGATGGCTTTCTTT
cdr3_aa: CASSLEGMAFF

j_call: TRBJ2-1
d_call: -
v_call: TRBV11-2
clone_size: -
cdr3_nt: TGTGCCAGCAGCAGCGCGGCAGGGCGCAATGAGCAGTTCTTC
cdr3_aa: CASSSAAGRNEQFF

j_call: TRBJ2-7
d_call: -
v_call: TRBV12-3/TRBV12-4
clone_size: few
cdr3_nt: TGTGCCAGCAGTTCGGGCCGCCCGCAACCCTACGAGCAGTACTTC
cdr3_aa: CASSSGRPQPYEQYF

j_call: TRBJ2-1
d_call: TRBD2
v_call: TRBV28
clone_size: -
cdr3_nt: TGTGCCAGCAGTTTAGGCGGGAGGGCCTACAATGAGCAGTTCTTC
cdr3_aa: CASSLGGRAYNEQFF

j_call: TRBJ2-3
d_call: -
v_call: TRBV5-6
clone_size: -
cdr3_nt: TGTGCCAGCAACAGACTCCGGGACGGAAGCACAGATACGCAGTATTTT
cdr3_aa: CASNRLRDGSTDTQYF

j_call: TRBJ2-2
d_call: -
v_call: TRBV5-1
clone_size: few
cdr3_nt: TGCGCCAGCAGACAAACCGGGACATCGAACACCGGGGAGCTGTTTTTT
cdr3_aa: CASRQTGTSNTGELFF

j_call: TRBJ2-7
d_call: TRBD1
v_call: TRBV6-2/TRBV6-3
clone_size: few
cdr3_nt: TGTGCCAGCAGTTCCTATTACAGGGGATACGAGCAGTACTTC
cdr3_aa: CASSSYYRGYEQYF

j_call: TRBJ2-7
d_call: TRBD2
v_call: TRBV7-9
clone_size: few
cdr3_nt: TGTGCCAGCAGCTTAGCCGGGGGGGACGAGCAGTACTTC
cdr3_aa: CASSLAGGDEQYF

j_call: TRBJ1-4
d_call: -
v_call: TRBV27
clone_size: -
cdr3_nt: TGTGCCAGCAGTTTATCCCCTCTAACTAATGAAAAACTGTTTTTT
cdr3_aa: CASSLSPLTNEKLFF

j_call: TRBJ2-5
d_call: -
v_call: TRBV24-1
clone_size: -
cdr3_nt: TGTGCCACCAGTGTGTACAGCGCAAGGGTAGAGACCCAGTACTTC
cdr3_aa: CATSVYSARVETQYF

j_call: TRBJ2-1
d_call: -
v_call: TRBV29-1
clone_size: few
cdr3_nt: TGCAGCGTTGCTCAAAATGAGCAGTTCTTC
cdr3_aa: CSVAQNEQFF

j_call: TRBJ2-1
d_call: -
v_call: TRBV7-3
clone_size: -
cdr3_nt: TGTGCCAGCAGCTTGTTTAGGGGGTACAATGAGCAGTTCTTC
cdr3_aa: CASSLFRGYNEQFF

j_call: TRBJ1-2
d_call: -
v_call: TRBV6-2/TRBV6-3
clone_size: few
cdr3_nt: TGTGCCAGCAGTTACTCGACGTTGTTTTCCGGGACGGGTGGCTACACCTTC
cdr3_aa: CASSYSTLFSGTGGYTF

j_call: TRBJ2-7
d_call: -
v_call: TRBV6-2/TRBV6-3
clone_size: -
cdr3_nt: TGTGCCAGCAGATCCCCCGCGGGAACATACGAGCAGTACTTC
cdr3_aa: CASRSPAGTYEQYF

j_call: TRBJ2-2
d_call: -
v_call: TRBV28
clone_size: once
cdr3_nt: TGTGCCAGCAGTTGGGACACAAACACCGGGGAGCTGTTTTTT
cdr3_aa: CASSWDTNTGELFF

j_call: TRBJ1-4
d_call: TRBD1
v_call: TRBV12-3/TRBV12-4
clone_size: few
cdr3_nt: TGTGCCAGCAGGCGACAGGGTTGGGATGAAAAACTGTTTTTT
cdr3_aa: CASRRQGWDEKLFF

j_call: TRBJ2-3
d_call: TRBD2
v_call: TRBV20-1
clone_size: -
cdr3_nt: TGCAGTGCTATAGCGGGACAAACTAGCACAGATACGCAGTATTTT
cdr3_aa: CSAIAGQTSTDTQYF

j_call: TRBJ1-3
d_call: -
v_call: TRBV23-1
clone_size: -
cdr3_nt: TGCGCCAGCAGTCATCCAGGCGTCTCTGGAAACACCATATATTTT
cdr3_aa: CASSHPGVSGNTIYF

j_call: TRBJ1-3
d_call: -
v_call: TRBV30
clone_size: few
cdr3_nt: TGTGCCTGGAGTGTCGAAAACACCATATATTTT
cdr3_aa: CAWSVENTIYF

j_call: TRBJ1-1
d_call: -
v_call: TRBV7-9
clone_size: few
cdr3_nt: TGTGCCAGCAGACGTCAGGGTGGCACTGAAGCTTTCTTT
cdr3_aa: CASRRQGGTEAFF

j_call: TRBJ2-7
d_call: TRBD2
v_call: TRBV7-9
clone_size: few
cdr3_nt: TGTGCCAGCAGCCCTAGCGGGGGGAGCTCCTACGAGCAGTACTTC
cdr3_aa: CASSPSGGSSYEQYF

j_call: TRBJ2-7
d_call: -
v_call: TRBV3-1
clone_size: -
cdr3_nt: TGTGCCAGCAGCCGGACGGGCGAGCAGTACTTC
cdr3_aa: CASSRTGEQYF